The clone carrying this TCR beta chain was seen only a few times. What it binds is not known. Generated by immunoSEQ multiplex PCR, the TCRdb table keeps only in-frame clones and is missing some. In the table there are 100,000 to 150,000 clones, 94% of which are singletons. This sample is part of a study of T cell responses to AZD1222 COVID-19 vaccine. About the research overall: Second doses were pooled across both intervals (about 4 or about 12 weeks). Points from the study as a whole: The number of AZD1222 recipients seropositive at baseline was only five to seven.

This TCR was recovered from an adult in good health. Specimen: peripheral blood, collected on day 0 of AZD1222 vaccination.

The CDR3 sequence: CASGTWGKNTEAFF. In DNA form, the CDR3 reads TGTGCCAGTGGCACATGGGGTAAGAACACTGAAGCTTTCTTT. V and J are TRBV19 and TRBJ1-1; no reliable D call. The V end was cut by 8 bases, the J end by 1 base, with 14 bases between. CDR1 is LNHDA, CDR2 SQIVND, per germline (reference sequence). The CDR3 extends over 14 amino acids.